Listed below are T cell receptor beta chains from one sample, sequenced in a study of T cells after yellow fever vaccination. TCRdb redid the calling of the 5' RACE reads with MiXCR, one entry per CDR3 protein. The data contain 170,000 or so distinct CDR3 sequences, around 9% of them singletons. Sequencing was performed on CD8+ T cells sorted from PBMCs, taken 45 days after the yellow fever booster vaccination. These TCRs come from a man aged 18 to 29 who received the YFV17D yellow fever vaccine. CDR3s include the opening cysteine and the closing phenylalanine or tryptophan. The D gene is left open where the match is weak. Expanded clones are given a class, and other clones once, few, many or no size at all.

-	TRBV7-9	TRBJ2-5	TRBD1	CASSSRDRGRKETQYF	TGTGCCAGCAGCTCAAGGGACAGGGGGAGGAAGGAGACCCAGTACTTC
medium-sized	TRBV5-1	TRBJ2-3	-	CASSFSNPADTQYF	TGCGCCAGCAGCTTTAGCAATCCGGCAGATACGCAGTATTTT
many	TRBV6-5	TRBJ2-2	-	CASSRRPETGELFF	TGTGCCAGCAGTAGGCGACCTGAAACCGGGGAGCTGTTTTTT
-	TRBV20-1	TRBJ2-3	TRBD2	CSARALAGGAERNTQYF	TGCAGTGCTAGGGCCTTAGCGGGGGGGGCTGAACGGAATACGCAGTATTTT
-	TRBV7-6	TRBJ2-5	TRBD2	CASSLTGTNSWEETQYF	TGTGCCAGCAGCCTGACCGGGACTAACTCTTGGGAAGAGACCCAGTACTTC
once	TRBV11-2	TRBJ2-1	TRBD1	CASSLLGQGYNEQFF	TGTGCCAGCAGCCTCCTGGGACAGGGATACAATGAGCAGTTCTTC
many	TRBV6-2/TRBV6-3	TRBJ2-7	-	CASSYQYEQYF	TGTGCCAGCAGTTACCAGTACGAGCAGTACTTC
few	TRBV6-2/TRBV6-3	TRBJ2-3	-	CASTARVVGTDTQYF	TGTGCCAGCACCGCGCGGGTAGTCGGCACAGATACGCAGTATTTT
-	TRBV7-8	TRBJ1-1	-	CASSLPIPNTEAFF	TGTGCCAGCAGCTTACCGATACCGAACACTGAAGCTTTCTTT
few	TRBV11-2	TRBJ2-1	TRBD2	CASSSWTSGGPSYNEQFF	TGTGCCAGCAGCTCTTGGACTAGCGGGGGGCCTTCCTACAATGAGCAGTTCTTC
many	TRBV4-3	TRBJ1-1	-	CASSQDLHRNTEAFF	TGCGCCAGCAGCCAAGATTTACACAGGAACACTGAAGCTTTCTTT
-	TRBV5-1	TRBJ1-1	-	CASSGKQGFSTEAFF	TGCGCCAGCAGCGGAAAACAGGGTTTTAGCACTGAAGCTTTCTTT
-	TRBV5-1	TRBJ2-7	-	CASSRETSAGLEQYF	TGCGCCAGCAGCCGAGAAACTAGTGCCGGACTCGAGCAGTACTTC
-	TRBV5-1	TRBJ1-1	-	CASSSNDRGYAMNTEAFF	TGCGCCAGCAGCTCAAACGACCGTGGCTATGCGATGAACACTGAAGCTTTCTTT
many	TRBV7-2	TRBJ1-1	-	CASSLERRGGTEAFF	TGTGCCAGCAGCTTAGAGCGGAGAGGCGGCACTGAAGCTTTCTTT
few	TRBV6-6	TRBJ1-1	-	CASRSLRPLNTEAFF	TGTGCCAGCAGATCCCTGAGACCCTTGAACACTGAAGCTTTCTTT
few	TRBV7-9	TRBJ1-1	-	CASNPFEVNTEAFF	TGTGCCAGCAATCCTTTTGAGGTGAACACTGAAGCTTTCTTT
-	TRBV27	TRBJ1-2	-	CASKWSQTGVGGYTF	TGTGCCAGCAAATGGAGCCAGACAGGCGTTGGTGGCTACACCTTC
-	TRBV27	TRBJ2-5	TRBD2	CASFGLAGGLTLPTAETQYF	TGTGCCAGCTTCGGACTAGCGGGGGGCCTGACACTCCCAACAGCCGAGACCCAGTACTTC
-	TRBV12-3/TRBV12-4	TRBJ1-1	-	CASSLTYTEAFF	TGTGCCAGCAGTTTAACTTACACTGAAGCTTTCTTT
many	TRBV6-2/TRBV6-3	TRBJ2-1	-	CASRGQGYWGEQFF	TGTGCCAGCAGGGGACAAGGCTATTGGGGTGAGCAGTTCTTC
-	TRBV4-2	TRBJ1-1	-	CASSHLTDYRTEAFF	TGTGCCAGCAGCCACCTGACAGATTATAGGACTGAAGCTTTCTTT
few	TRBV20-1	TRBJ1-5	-	CSATPLQPQHF	TGCAGTGCTACCCCGCTTCAGCCCCAGCATTTT
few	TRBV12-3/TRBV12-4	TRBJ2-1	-	CASSFLGAYNEQFF	TGTGCCAGCAGTTTTTTGGGGGCCTACAATGAGCAGTTCTTC
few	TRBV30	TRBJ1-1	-	CAWAVNTEAFF	TGTGCCTGGGCAGTGAACACTGAAGCTTTCTTT
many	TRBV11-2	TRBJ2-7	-	CASSLGPGFAEEQYF	TGTGCCAGCAGCTTAGGCCCCGGCTTCGCTGAGGAGCAGTACTTC
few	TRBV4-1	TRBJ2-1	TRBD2	CASSQGRGSNEQFF	TGCGCCAGCAGCCAGGGGCGGGGGAGCAATGAGCAGTTCTTC
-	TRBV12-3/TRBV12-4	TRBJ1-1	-	CASLLGTEAFF	TGTGCCAGCCTCCTCGGCACTGAAGCTTTCTTT
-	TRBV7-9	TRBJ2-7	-	CASSPPTDYEQYF	TGTGCCAGCAGCCCACCAACAGACTACGAGCAGTACTTC